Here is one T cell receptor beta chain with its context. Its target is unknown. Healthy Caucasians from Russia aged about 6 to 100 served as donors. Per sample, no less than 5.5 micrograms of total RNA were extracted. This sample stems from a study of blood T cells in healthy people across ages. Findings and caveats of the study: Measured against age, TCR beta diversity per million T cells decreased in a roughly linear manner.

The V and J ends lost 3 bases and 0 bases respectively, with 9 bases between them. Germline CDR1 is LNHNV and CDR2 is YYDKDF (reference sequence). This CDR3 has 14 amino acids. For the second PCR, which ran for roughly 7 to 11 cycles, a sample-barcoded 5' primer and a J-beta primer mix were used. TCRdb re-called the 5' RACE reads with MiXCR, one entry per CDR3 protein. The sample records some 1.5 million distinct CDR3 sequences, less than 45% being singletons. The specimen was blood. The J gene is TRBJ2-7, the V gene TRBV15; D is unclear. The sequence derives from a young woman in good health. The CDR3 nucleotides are TGTGCCACCAGCAGGACGGTGAGCTCCTACGAGCAGTACTTC. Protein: CATSRTVSSYEQYF.